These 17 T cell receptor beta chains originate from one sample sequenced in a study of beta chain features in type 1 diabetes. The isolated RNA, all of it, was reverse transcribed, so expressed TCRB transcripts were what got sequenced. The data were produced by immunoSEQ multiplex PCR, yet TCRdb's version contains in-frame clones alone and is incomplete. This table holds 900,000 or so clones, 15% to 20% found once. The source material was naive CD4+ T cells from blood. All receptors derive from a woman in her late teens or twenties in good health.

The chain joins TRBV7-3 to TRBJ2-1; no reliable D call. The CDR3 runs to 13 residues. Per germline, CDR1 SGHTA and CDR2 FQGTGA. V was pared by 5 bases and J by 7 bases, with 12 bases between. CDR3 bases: TGTGCCAGCAGCAACCGTATGGGGAATGAGCAGTTCTTC. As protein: CASSNRMGNEQFF.

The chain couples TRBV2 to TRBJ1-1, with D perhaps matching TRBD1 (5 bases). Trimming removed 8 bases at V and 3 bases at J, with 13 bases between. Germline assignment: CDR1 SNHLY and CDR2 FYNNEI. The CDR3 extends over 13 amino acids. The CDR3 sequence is CASVRVSDTEAFF. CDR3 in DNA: TGTGCCAGCGTCAGGGTCTCGGACACTGAAGCTTTCTTT.

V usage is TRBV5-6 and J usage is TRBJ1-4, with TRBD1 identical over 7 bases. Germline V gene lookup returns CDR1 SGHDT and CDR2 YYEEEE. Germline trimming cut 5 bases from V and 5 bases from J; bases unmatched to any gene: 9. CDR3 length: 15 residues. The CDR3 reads CASRPGQAENEKLFF. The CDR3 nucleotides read TGTGCCAGCAGGCCCGGACAGGCTGAAAATGAAAAACTGTTTTTT. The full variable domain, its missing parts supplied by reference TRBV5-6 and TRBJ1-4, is DAGVTQSPTHLIKTRGQQVTLRCSPKSGHDTVSWYQQALGQGPQFIFQYYEEEERQRGNFPDRFSGHQFPNYSSELNVNALLLGDSALYLCASRPGQAENEKLFFGSGTQLSVL.

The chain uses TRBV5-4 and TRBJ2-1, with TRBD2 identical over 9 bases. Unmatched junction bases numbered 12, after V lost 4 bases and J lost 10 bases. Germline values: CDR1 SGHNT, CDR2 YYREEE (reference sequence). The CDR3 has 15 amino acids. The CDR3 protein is CASSPWGSGSSEQFF. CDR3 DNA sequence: TGTGCCAGCAGCCCCTGGGGTAGCGGGAGTAGCGAGCAGTTCTTC.

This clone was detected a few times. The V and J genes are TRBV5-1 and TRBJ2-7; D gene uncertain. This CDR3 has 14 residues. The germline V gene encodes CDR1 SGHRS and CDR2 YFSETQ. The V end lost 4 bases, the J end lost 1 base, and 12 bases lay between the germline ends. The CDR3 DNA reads TGCGCCAGCAGCAGCCGGCCCGATTCCTACGAGCAGTACTTC. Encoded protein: CASSSRPDSYEQYF.

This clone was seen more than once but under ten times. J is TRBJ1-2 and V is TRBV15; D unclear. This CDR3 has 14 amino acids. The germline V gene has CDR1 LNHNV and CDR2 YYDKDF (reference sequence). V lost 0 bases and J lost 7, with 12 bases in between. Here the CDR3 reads CATSRDVYGSGYTF. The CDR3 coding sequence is TGTGCCACCAGCAGAGATGTATATGGGAGTGGCTACACCTTC.

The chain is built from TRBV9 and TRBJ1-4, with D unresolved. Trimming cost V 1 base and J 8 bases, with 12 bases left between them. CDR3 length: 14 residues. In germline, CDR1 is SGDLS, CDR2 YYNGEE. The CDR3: CASSVSGINEKLFF. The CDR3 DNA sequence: TGTGCCAGCAGCGTATCCGGTATCAACGAAAAACTGTTTTTT.

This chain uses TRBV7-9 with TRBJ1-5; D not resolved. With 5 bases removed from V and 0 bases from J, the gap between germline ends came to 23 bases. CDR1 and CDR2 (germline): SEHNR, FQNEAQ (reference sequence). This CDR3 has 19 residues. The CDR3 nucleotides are TGTGCCAGCAGCAAATCTAAGGACGGAGAACATTATAGCAATCAGCCCCAGCATTTT. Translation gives CASSKSKDGEHYSNQPQHF.

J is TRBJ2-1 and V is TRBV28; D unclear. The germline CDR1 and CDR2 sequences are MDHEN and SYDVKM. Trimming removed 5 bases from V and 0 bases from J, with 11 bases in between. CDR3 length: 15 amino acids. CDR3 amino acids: CASSLYLGSYNEQFF. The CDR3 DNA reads TGTGCCAGCAGTCTTTATCTAGGCTCCTACAATGAGCAGTTCTTC.

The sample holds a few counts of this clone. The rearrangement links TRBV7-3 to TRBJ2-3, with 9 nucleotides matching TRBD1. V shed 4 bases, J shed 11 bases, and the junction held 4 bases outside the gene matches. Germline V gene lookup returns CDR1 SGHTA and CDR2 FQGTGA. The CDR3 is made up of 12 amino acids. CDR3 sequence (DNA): TGTGCCAGCAGCTCGGGACAGGGTGGGCAGTATTTT. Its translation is CASSSGQGGQYF.

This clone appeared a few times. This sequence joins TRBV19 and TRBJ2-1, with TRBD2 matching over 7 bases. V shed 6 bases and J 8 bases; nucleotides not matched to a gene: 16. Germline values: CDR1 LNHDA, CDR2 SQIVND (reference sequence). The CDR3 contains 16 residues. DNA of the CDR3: TGTGCCAGTAGCCTTTCGCGGGGAGGGTTCCGGGATGAGCAGTTCTTC. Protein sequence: CASSLSRGGFRDEQFF.

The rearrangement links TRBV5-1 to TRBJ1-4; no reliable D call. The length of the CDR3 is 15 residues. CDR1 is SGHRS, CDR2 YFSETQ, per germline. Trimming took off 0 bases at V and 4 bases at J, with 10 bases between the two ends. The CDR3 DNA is TGCGCCAGCAGCTTGGTGGGGTATGATAATGAAAAACTGTTTTTT. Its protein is CASSLVGYDNEKLFF.

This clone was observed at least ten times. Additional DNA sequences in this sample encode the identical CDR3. For the CDR3, the DNA is TGTGCCAGCACGACGTACAATGAGCAGTTCTTC. Encoded protein: CASTTYNEQFF. The V gene is TRBV2, the J gene TRBJ2-1, with no clear D. V lost 7 bases to trimming and J lost 4 bases, with 5 bases between them. Germline-derived CDR1 and CDR2 are SNHLY and FYNNEI. This CDR3 spans 11 amino acids.

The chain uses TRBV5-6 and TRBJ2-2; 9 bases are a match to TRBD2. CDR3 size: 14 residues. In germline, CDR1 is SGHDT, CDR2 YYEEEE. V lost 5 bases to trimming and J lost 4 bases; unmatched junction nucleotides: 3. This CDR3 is CASSSGGITGELFF. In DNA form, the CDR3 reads TGTGCCAGCAGTAGCGGGGGAATCACCGGGGAGCTGTTTTTT. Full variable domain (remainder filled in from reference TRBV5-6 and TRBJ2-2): DAGVTQSPTHLIKTRGQQVTLRCSPKSGHDTVSWYQQALGQGPQFIFQYYEEEERQRGNFPDRFSGHQFPNYSSELNVNALLLGDSALYLCASSSGGITGELFFGEGSRLTVL.

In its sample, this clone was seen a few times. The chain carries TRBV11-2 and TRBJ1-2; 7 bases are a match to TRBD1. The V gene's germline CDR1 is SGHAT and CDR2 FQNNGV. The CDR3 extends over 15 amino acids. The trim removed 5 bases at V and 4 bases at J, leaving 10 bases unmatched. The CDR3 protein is CASSVRPGQLYGYTF. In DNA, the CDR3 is TGTGCCAGCAGCGTACGACCGGGACAGCTCTATGGCTACACCTTC.

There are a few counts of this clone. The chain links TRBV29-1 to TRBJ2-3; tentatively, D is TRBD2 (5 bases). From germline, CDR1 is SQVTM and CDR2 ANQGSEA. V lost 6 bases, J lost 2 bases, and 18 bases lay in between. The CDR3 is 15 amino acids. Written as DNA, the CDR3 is TGCAGCGTAAAACAGCGGACCCTGATCACAGATACGCAGTATTTT. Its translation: CSVKQRTLITDTQYF.

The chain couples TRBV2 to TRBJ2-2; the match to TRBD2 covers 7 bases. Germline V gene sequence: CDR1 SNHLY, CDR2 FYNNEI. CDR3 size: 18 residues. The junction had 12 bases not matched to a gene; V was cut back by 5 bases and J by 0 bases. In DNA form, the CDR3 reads TGTGCCAGCAGTCTCCTGGGGCTCGCGGGAGCGAACACCGGGGAGCTGTTTTTT. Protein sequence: CASSLLGLAGANTGELFF. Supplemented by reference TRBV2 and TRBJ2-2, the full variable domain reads EPEVTQTPSHQVTQMGQEVILRCVPISNHLYFYWYRQILGQKVEFLVSFYNNEISEKSEIFDDQFSVERPDGSNFTLKIRSTKLEDSAMYFCASSLLGLAGANTGELFFGEGSRLTVL.